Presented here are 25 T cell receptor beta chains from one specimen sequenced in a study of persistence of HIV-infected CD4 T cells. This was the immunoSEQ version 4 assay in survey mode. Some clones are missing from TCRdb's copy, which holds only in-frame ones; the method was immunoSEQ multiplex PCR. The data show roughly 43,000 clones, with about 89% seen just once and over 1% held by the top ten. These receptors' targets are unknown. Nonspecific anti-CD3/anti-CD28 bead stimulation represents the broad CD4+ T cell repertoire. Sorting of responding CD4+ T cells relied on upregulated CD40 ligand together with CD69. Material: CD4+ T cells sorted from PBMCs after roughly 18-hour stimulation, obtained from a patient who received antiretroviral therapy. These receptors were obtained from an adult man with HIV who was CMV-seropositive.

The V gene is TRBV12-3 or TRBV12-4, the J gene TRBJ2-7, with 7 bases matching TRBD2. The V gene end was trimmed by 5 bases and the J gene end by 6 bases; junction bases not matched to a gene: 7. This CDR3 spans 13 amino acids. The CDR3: CASSPGTTPEQYF. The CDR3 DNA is TGTGCCAGCAGTCCAGGGACTACTCCCGAGCAGTACTTC.

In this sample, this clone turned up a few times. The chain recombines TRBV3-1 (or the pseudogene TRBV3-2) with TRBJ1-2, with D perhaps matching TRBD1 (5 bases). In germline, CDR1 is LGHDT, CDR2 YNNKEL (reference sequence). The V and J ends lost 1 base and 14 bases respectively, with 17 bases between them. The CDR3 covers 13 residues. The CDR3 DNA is TGTGCCAGCAGCCAAGGGCAGGGTATGGCTAGGACCTTC. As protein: CASSQGQGMARTF.

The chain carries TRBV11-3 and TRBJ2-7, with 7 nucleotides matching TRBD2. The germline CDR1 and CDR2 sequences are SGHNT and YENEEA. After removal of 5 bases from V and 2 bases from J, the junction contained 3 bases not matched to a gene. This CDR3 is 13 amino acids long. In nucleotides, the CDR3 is TGTGCCAGCAGCCCGAGCGGGACCTACGAGCAGTACTTC. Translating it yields CASSPSGTYEQYF.

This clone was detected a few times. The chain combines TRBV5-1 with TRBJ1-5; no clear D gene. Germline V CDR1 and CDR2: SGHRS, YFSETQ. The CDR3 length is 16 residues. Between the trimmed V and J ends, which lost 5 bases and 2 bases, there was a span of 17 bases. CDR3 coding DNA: TGCGCCAGCAGGCGCCCGATAAACGGAGGCAATCAGCCCCAGCATTTT. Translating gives CASRRPINGGNQPQHF.

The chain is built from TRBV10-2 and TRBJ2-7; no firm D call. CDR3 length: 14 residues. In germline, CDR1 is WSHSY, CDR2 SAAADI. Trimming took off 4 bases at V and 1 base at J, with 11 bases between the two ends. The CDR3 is CASSVEHESYEQYF. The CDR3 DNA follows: TGCGCCAGCAGTGTAGAACATGAATCCTACGAGCAGTACTTC.

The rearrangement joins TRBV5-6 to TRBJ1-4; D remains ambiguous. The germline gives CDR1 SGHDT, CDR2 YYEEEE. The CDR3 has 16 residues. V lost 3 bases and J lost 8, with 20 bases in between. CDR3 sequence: CASSYRALSGGEKLFF. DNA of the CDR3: TGTGCCAGCAGCTATAGGGCCCTATCTGGAGGGGAAAAACTGTTTTTT.

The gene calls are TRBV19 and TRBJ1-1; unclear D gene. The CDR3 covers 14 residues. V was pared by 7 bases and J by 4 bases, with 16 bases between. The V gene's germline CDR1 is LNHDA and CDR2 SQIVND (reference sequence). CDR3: CASTPGQVATEAFF. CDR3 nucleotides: TGTGCCAGTACCCCCGGTCAGGTGGCCACTGAAGCTTTCTTT. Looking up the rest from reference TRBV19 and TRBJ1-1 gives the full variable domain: DGGITQSPKYLFRKEGQNVTLSCEQNLNHDAMYWYRQDPGQGLRLIYYSQIVNDFQKGDIAEGYSVSREKKESFPLTVTSAQKNPTAFYLCASTPGQVATEAFFGQGTRLTVV.

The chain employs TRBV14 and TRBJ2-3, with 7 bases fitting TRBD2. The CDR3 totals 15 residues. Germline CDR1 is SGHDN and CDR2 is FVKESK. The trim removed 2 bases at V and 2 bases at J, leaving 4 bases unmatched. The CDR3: CASSQLTSATDTQYF. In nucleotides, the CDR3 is TGTGCCAGCAGCCAATTAACTAGCGCCACAGATACGCAGTATTTT.

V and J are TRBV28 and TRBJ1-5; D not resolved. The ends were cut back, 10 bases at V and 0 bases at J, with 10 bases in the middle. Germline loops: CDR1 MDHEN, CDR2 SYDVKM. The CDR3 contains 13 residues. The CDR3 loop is CATRTDSNQPQHF. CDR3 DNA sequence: TGTGCCACCCGGACGGATAGCAATCAGCCCCAGCATTTT. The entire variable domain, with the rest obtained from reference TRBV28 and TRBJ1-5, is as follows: DVKVTQSSRYLVKRTGEKVFLECVQDMDHENMFWYRQDPGLGLRLIYFSYDVKMKEKGDIPEGYSVSREKKERFSLILESASTNQTSMYLCATRTDSNQPQHFGDGTRLSIL.

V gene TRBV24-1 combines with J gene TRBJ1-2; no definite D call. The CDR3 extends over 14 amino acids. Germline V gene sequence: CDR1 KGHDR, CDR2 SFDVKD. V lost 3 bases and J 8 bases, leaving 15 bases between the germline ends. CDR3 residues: CATSDHGGNEGYTF. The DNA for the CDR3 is TGTGCCACCAGTGATCACGGAGGAAACGAGGGCTACACCTTC.

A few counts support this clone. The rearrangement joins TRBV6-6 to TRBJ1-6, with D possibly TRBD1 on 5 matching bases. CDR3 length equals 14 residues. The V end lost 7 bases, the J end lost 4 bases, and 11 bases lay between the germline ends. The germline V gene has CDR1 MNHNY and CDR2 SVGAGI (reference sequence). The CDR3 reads CASIDGGYNSPLHF. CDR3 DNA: TGTGCCAGCATTGACGGGGGGTATAATTCACCCCTCCACTTT.

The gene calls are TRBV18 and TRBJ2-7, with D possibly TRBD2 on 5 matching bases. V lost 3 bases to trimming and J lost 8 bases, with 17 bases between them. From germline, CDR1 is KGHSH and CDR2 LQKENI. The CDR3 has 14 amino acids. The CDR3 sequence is CASSPVDSLRQQYF. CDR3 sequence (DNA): TGTGCCAGCTCACCTGTGGACTCACTCCGCCAGCAGTACTTC.

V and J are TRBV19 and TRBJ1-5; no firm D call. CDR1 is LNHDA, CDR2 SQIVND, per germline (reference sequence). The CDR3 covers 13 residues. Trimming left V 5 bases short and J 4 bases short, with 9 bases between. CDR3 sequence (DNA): TGTGCCAGTAGTTCTCTGAGGAATCAGCCCCAGCATTTT. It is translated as CASSSLRNQPQHF.

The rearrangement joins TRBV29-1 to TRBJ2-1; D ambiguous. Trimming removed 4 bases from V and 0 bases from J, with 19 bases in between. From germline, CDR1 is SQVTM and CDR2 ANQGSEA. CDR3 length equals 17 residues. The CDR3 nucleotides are TGCAGCGTTGCCCCTTCGGTGAGGCAGAGCTCCTACAATGAGCAGTTCTTC. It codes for CSVAPSVRQSSYNEQFF.

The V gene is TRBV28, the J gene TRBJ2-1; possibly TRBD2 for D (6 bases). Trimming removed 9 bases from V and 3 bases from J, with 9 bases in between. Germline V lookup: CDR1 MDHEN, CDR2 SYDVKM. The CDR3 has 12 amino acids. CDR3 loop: CASGGLYNEQFF. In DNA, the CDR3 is TGTGCCAGTGGGGGACTCTACAATGAGCAGTTCTTC.

This CDR3 reads CASSIGGSSTDTQYF. The CDR3 region has the DNA TGTGCCAGTAGTATAGGTGGGTCGAGCACAGATACGCAGTATTTT. The chain carries TRBV19 and TRBJ2-3; D gene uncertain. Germline values: CDR1 LNHDA, CDR2 SQIVND (reference sequence). V dropped 1 base and J dropped 0 bases, with 8 bases sitting between them. This CDR3 region has 15 residues.

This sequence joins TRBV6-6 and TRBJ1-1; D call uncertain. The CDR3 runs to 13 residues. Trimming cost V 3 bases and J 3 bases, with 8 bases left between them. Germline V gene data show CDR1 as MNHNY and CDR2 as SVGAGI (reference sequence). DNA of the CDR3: TGTGCCAGCAGTTATGAGGACTACACTGAAGCTTTCTTT. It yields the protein CASSYEDYTEAFF.

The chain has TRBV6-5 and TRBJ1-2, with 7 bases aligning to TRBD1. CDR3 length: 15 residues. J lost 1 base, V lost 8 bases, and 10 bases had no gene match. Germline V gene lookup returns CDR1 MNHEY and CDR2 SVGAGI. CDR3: CASQGQVQNNYGYTF. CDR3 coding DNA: TGTGCCAGCCAAGGACAGGTCCAGAATAACTATGGCTACACCTTC.

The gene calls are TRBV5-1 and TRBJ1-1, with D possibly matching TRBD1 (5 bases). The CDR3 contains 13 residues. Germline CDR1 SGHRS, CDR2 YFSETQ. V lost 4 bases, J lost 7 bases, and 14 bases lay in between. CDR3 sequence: CASSPIWRGEAFF. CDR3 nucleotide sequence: TGCGCCAGCAGCCCCATCTGGAGGGGTGAAGCTTTCTTT.

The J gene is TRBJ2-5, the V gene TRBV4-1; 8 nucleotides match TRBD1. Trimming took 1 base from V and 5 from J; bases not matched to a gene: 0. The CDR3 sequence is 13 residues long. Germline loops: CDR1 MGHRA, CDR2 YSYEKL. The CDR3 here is CASSQGTGETQYF. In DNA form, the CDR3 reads TGCGCCAGCAGCCAAGGGACAGGGGAGACCCAGTACTTC.

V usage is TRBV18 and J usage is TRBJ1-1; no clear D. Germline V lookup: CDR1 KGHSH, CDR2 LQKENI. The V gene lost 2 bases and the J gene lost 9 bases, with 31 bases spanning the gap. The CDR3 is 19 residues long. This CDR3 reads CASSPIGPEVRSARTKAFF. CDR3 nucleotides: TGTGCCAGCTCACCAATTGGCCCCGAAGTGCGGTCGGCTCGGACTAAAGCTTTCTTT.

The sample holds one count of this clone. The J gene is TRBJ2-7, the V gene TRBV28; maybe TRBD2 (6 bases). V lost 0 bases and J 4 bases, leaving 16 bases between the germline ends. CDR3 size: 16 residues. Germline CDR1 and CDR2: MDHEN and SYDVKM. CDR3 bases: TGTGCCAGCAGTTTATGGGGCATAAGGGACTCTTACGAGCAGTACTTC. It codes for CASSLWGIRDSYEQYF.

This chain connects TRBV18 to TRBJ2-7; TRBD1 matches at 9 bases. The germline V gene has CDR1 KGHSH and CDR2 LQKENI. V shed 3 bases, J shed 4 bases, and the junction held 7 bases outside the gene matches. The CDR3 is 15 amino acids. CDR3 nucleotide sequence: TGTGCCAGCTCACCCCGCCGGGACAGGGCGTACGAGCAGTACTTC. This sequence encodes CASSPRRDRAYEQYF.

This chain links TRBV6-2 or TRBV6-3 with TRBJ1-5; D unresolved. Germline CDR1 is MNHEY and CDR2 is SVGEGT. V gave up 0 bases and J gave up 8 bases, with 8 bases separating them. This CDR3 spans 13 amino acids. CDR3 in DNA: TGTGCCAGCAGTTACTCGAACTGGGAGCCCCAGCATTTT. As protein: CASSYSNWEPQHF.

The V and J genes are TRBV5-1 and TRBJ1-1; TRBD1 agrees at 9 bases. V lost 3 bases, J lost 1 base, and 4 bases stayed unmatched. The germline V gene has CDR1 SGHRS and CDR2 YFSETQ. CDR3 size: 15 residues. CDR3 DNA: TGCGCCAGCAGCTGGGGACAGGGCCCGAACACTGAAGCTTTCTTT. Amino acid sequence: CASSWGQGPNTEAFF. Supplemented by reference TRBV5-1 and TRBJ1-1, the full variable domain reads KAGVTQTPRYLIKTRGQQVTLSCSPISGHRSVSWYQQTPGQGLQFLFEYFSETQRNKGNFPGRFSGRQFSNSRSEMNVSTLELGDSALYLCASSWGQGPNTEAFFGQGTRLTVV.